These 8 T cell receptor beta chains were sequenced from one sample in a study of Graves' ophthalmopathy and Graves' hyperthyroidism. RNA transcripts provided the template for amplifying TCR beta CDR3 regions. RT-PCR was first run with HTBI primers, then multiplex PCR in a second round. TCRdb redid the calling of the multiplex PCR reads with MiXCR, one entry per CDR3 protein. The data show roughly 300,000 distinct CDR3 sequences, about 17% seen once. The specimen sequenced was peripheral blood. These receptors were taken from an adult man with Graves' ophthalmopathy.

The rearrangement links TRBV19 to TRBJ1-3; a possible D gene is TRBD1 (6 bases). The V and J ends lost 3 bases and 2 bases respectively, with 17 bases between them. This CDR3 is built from 17 residues. Per the germline V gene, CDR1 is LNHDA and CDR2 is SQIVND (reference sequence). The CDR3 nucleotides are TGTGCCAGTAGTATGTCGACAGGTCCTCAGGCTGGAAACACCATATATTTT. Its protein is CASSMSTGPQAGNTIYF.

In its sample, this clonotype was seen many times. V gene TRBV19 combines with J gene TRBJ1-5; possible D gene TRBD1, 6 bases. The CDR3 sequence is 15 residues long. CDR1 is LNHDA and CDR2 is SQIVND in the germline V gene (reference sequence). Trimming stripped 3 bases from V and 6 bases from J, with 15 bases between. Here the CDR3 DNA reads TGTGCCAGTAGTATGACGGGGGGCCCCGGTCAGCCCCAGCATTTT. Protein sequence: CASSMTGGPGQPQHF.

There are many counts of this clonotype. J is TRBJ2-2 and V is TRBV27; no definite D call. Germline-derived CDR1 and CDR2 are MNHEY and SMNVEV (reference sequence). Trimming removed 8 bases at V and 0 bases at J, with 7 bases between. CDR3 length equals 13 residues. This CDR3 is CASSPANTGELFF. The CDR3 bases are TGTGCCAGCTCACCCGCGAACACCGGGGAGCTGTTTTTT.

There are many counts of this clonotype. This sequence joins TRBV2 and TRBJ1-2; 7 positions agree with TRBD1. This CDR3 is built from 15 residues. The V gene end was trimmed by 6 bases and the J gene end by 1 base; junction bases not matched to a gene: 8. The germline V gene has CDR1 SNHLY and CDR2 FYNNEI. The CDR3 loop is CASRGTATNNYGYTF. The CDR3 nucleotides are TGTGCCAGCAGAGGGACAGCAACCAATAACTATGGCTACACCTTC.

The rearrangement joins TRBV6-1 to TRBJ1-5, with TRBD1 as a possible D gene (6 bases). V dropped 7 bases and J dropped 0 bases, with 10 bases sitting between them. Germline-derived CDR1 and CDR2 are MNHNS and SASEGT. The CDR3 spans 14 residues. For the CDR3, the DNA is TGTGCCAGCACCTACAGGGATAGCAATCAGCCCCAGCATTTT. Protein: CASTYRDSNQPQHF.

This clonotype came up many times. This chain joins TRBV6-6 and TRBJ1-1, with D possibly TRBD1 on 6 matching bases. The V and J ends lost 6 bases and 6 bases respectively, with 14 bases between them. The CDR3 totals 13 residues. Germline V gene lookup returns CDR1 MNHNY and CDR2 SVGAGI (reference sequence). Written as DNA, the CDR3 is TGTGCCAGCAGCCCACAGGGCCTCGCTGAAGCTTTCTTT. This encodes CASSPQGLAEAFF.

This clonotype was counted many times. Relative to the germline gene, one junction end is altered; a read error may explain this. This chain joins TRBV4-2 and TRBJ1-2, with a weak D call TRBD1 (5 bases). Germline V CDR1 and CDR2: LGHNA, YNFKEQ. This CDR3 region has 15 residues. The CDR3 nucleotides read TGTGCCAGCAGCCAAGAGAGACAGCATAACTGTGGCTACACCTTC. This encodes CASSQERQHNCGYTF.

The chain has TRBV7-6 and TRBJ2-4; D possibly corresponds to TRBD2 (6 bases). The J call is uncertain, as TRBJ2-5 better fits the DNA end. The CDR3 is made up of 15 amino acids. Per germline, CDR1 SGHVS and CDR2 FNYEAQ. The CDR3 region is CASSPWRVSGETQYF. CDR3 DNA: TGTGCCAGCAGCCCTTGGAGGGTGTCCGGGGAGACCCAGTACTTC.